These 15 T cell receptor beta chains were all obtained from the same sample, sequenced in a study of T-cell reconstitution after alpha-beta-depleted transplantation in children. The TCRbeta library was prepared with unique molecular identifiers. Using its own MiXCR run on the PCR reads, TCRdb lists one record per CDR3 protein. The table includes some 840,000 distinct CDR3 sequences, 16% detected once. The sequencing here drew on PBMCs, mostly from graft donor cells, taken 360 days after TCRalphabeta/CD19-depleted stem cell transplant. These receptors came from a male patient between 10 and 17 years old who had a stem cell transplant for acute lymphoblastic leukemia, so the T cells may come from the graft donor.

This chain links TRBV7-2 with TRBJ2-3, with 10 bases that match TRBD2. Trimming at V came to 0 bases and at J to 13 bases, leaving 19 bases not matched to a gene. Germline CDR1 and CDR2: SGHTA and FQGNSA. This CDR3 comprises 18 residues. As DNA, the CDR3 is TGTGCCAGCAGCTTAGCCCTCGGCCTAGCGGGAGCTCCAACACCGGAGTATTTT. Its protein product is CASSLALGLAGAPTPEYF.

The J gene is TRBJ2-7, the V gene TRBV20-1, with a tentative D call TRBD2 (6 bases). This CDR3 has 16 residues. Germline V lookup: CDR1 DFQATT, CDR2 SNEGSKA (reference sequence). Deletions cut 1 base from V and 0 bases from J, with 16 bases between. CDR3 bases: TGCAGTGCTAGAGGGGGGACTTACACCCGCTCCTACGAGCAGTACTTC. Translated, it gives CSARGGTYTRSYEQYF.

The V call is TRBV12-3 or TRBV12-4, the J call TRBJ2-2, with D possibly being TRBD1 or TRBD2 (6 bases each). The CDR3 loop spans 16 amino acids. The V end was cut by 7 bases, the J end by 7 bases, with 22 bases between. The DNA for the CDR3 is TGTGCCAGCATCCCGAGTTTGTGGGGGGCGGACGGGGAGCTGTTTTTT. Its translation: CASIPSLWGADGELFF.

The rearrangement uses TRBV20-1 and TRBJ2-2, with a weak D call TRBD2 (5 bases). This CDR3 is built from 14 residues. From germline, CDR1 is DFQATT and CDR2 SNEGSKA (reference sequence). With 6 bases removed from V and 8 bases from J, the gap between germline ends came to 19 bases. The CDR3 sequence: CSARDTLLVGELFF. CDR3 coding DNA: TGCAGTGCCCGGGATACACTCCTGGTTGGGGAGCTGTTTTTT.

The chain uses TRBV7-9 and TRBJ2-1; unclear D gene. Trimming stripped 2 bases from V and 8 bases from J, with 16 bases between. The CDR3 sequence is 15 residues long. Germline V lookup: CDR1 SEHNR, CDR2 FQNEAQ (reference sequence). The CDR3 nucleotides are TGTGCCAGCAGCTTACCAAGGCAGTCCACGGATGAGCAGTTCTTC. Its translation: CASSLPRQSTDEQFF.

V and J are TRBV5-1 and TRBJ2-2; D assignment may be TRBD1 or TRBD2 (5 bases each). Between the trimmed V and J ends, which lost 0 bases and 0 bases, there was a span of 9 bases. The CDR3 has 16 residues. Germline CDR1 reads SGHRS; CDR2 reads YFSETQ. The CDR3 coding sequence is TGCGCCAGCAGCTTGGGGGACCCAACGAACACCGGGGAGCTGTTTTTT. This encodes CASSLGDPTNTGELFF.

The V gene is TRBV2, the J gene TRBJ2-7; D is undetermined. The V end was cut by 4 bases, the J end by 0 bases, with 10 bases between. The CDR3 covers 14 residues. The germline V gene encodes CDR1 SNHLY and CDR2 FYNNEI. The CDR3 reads CASSVQSASYEQYF. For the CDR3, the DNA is TGTGCCAGCAGTGTACAGAGTGCCTCCTACGAGCAGTACTTC.

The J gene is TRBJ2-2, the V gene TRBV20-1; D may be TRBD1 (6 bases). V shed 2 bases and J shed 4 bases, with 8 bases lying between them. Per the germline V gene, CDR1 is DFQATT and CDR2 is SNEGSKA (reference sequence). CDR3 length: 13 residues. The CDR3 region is CSARRDTTGELFF. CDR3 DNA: TGCAGTGCTAGACGGGACACCACCGGGGAGCTGTTTTTT.

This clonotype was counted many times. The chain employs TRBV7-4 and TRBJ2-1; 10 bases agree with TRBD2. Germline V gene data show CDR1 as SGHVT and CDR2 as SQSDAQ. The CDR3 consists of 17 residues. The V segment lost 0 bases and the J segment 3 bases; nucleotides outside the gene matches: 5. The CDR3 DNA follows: TGTGCCAGCAGCTTAGCGGCTAGCGGGAGCGTCTACAATGAGCAGTTCTTC. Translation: CASSLAASGSVYNEQFF.

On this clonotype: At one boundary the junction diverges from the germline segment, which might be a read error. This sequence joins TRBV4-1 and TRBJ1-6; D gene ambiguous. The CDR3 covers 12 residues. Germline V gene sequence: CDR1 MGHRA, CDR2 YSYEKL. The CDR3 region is CASSQVLSPLPF. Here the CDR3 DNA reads TGCGCCAGCAGCCAAGTTCTTTCACCCCTCCCCTTT.

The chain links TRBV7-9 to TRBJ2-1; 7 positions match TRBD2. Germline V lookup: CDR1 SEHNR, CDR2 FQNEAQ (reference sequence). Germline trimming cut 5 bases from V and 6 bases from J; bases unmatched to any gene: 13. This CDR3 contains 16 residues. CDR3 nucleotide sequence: TGTGCCAGCAGCCCAACGATGTCCGGGACTATCAATGAGCAGTTCTTC. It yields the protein CASSPTMSGTINEQFF.

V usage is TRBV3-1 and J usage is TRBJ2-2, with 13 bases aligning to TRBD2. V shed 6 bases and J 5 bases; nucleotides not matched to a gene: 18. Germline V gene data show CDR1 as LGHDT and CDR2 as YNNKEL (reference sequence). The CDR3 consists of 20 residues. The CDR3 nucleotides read TGTGCCAGCAGTACACCTCGGACTAGCGGGAGAACCGGGGAGACCGGGGAGCTGTTTTTT. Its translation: CASSTPRTSGRTGETGELFF.

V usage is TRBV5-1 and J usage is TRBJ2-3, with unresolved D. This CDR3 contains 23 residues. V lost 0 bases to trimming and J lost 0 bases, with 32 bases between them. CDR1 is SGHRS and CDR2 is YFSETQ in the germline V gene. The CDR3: CASSLVAPRSRIRDRSSTDTQYF. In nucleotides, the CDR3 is TGCGCCAGCAGCTTGGTAGCCCCGCGCTCTAGGATAAGGGATCGGAGTAGCACAGATACGCAGTATTTT.

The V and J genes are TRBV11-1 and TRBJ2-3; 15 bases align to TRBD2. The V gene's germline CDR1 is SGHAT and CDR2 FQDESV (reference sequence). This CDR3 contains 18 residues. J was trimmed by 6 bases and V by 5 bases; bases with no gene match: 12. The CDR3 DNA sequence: TGTGCCAGCAGCCTGCCTGGACTAGCGGGAGGGCCCGCGGATACGCAGTATTTT. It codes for CASSLPGLAGGPADTQYF.

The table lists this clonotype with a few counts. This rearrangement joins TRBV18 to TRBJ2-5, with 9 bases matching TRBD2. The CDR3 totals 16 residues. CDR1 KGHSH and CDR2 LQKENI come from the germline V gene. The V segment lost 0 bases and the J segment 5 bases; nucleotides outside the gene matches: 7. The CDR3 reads CASSPPGTSRLETQYF. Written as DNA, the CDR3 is TGTGCCAGCTCACCACCCGGGACTAGCAGACTGGAGACCCAGTACTTC.